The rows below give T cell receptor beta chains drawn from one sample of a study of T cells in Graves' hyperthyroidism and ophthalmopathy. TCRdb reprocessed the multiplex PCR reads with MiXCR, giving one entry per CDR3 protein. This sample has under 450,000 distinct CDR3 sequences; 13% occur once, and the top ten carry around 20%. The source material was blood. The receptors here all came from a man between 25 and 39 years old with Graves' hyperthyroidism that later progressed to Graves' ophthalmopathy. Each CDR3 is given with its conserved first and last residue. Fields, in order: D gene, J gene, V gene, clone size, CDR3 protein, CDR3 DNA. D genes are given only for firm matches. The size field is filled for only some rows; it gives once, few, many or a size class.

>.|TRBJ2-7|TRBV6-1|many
CASSGETDSSYEQYF
TGTGCCAGCAGTGGGGAGACAGACAGCTCCTACGAGCAGTACTTC
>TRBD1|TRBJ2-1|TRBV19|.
CASSISARDRVAYNEQFF
TGTGCCAGTAGTATCTCGGCCCGGGACAGGGTTGCCTATAATGAGCAGTTCTTC
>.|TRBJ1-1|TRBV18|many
CASSLLDGNTEAFF
TGTGCCAGCTCACTACTGGACGGGAACACTGAAGCTTTCTTT
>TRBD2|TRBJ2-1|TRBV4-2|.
CASSRLAGAYNEQFF
TGTGCCAGCAGCCGACTAGCGGGGGCCTACAATGAGCAGTTCTTC
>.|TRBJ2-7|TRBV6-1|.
CASSVVYEQYF
TGTGCCAGCAGTGTAGTCTACGAGCAGTACTTC
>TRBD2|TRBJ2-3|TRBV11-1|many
CASSSTSGATDTQYF
TGTGCCAGCAGCAGTACTAGCGGGGCGACAGATACGCAGTATTTT
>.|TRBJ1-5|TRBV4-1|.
CASSQGTGQPQHF
TGCGCCAGCAGCCAGGGAACAGGTCAGCCCCAGCATTTT
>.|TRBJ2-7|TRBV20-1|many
CSAKTDYEQYF
TGCAGTGCGAAGACCGACTACGAGCAGTACTTC
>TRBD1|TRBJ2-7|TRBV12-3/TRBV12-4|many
CASSTEKTGWEQYF
TGTGCCAGCAGTACCGAGAAGACAGGGTGGGAGCAGTACTTC
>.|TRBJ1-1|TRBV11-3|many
CASSFPGQSTEAFF
TGTGCCAGCAGCTTTCCAGGGCAAAGCACTGAAGCTTTCTTT
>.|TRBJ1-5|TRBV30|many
CAWSLPDQPQHF
TGTGCCTGGAGTCTTCCTGATCAGCCCCAGCATTTT